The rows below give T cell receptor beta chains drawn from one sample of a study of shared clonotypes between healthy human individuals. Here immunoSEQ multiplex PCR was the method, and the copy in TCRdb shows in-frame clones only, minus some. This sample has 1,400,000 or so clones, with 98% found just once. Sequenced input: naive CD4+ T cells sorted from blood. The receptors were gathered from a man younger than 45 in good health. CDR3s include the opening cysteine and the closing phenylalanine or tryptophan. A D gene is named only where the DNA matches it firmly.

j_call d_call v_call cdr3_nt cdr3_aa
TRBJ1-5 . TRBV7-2 TGTGCCAGCAGCTTATGGGGACCAGGTCAGCCCCAGCATTTT CASSLWGPGQPQHF
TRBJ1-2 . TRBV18 TGTGCCAGCTCACCAACACTCCCAAGGGATGGCTACACCTTC CASSPTLPRDGYTF
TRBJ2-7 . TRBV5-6 TGTGCCAGCGCTACCTTATCAGGACACCTGACCTACGAGCAGTACTTC CASATLSGHLTYEQYF
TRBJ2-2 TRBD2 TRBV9 TGTGCCAGCAGCGTAGTAAAGGGACTAGCGGGAGCGAACACCGGGGAGCTGTTTTTT CASSVVKGLAGANTGELFF
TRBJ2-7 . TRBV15 TGTGCCACCAGCAGAGATAGCCGATCCTACGAGCAGTACTTC CATSRDSRSYEQYF
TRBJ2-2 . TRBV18 TGTGCCAGCTCACCACTTTCCGGGGAGCTGTTTTTT CASSPLSGELFF
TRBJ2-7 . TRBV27 TGTGCCAGCAGCTCAATGGGATTTTTGCCTTACGAGCAGTACTTC CASSSMGFLPYEQYF
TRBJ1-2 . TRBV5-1 TGCGCCAGCAAAGGGAGGGTTCATCTAACCGCTTCGGTGGTCGTTGGCTATGGCTACACCTTC CASKGRVHLTASVVVGYGYTF
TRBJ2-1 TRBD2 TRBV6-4 TGTGCCAGCAGTCTAGCGGGGGGGTTAACCAATGAGCAGTTCTTC CASSLAGGLTNEQFF
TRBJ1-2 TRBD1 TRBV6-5 TGTGCCGGCTACACAGGGGGCTATGGCTACACCTTC CAGYTGGYGYTF
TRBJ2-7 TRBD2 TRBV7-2 TGTGCCAGCAGACGACTAGCGGGAGCTGGCTACGAGCAGTACTTC CASRRLAGAGYEQYF
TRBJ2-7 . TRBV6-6 TGTGCCAGCAGTTACGGCCCCTACGAGCAGTACTTC CASSYGPYEQYF
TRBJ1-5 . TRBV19 TGTGCCAGTAGCCCGAGGGTTGGAGGGGATAGCAATCAGCCCCAGCATTTT CASSPRVGGDSNQPQHF
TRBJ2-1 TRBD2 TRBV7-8 TGTGCCAGCAGCACGAGCGGGAGCTCCTACAATGAGCAGTTCTTC CASSTSGSSYNEQFF
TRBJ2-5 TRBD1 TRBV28 TGTGCCAGCAGTTTCTCGGGACAGGGGTCAGAGACCCAGTACTTC CASSFSGQGSETQYF
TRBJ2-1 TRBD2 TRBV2 TGTGCCAGCAGTGAACAAGGGACTAGCTATGAGCAGTTCTTC CASSEQGTSYEQFF